This T cell receptor beta chain is from a study of long-term antiretroviral therapy in people with HIV. Study-wide context: The earliest samples came about a decade before the 2015 immediate-ART recommendation. Study findings and constraints: Repertoires from HIV showed CDR3 length ranges narrower than those of controls. Post-ART samples showed increased diversity that remained below transplant donor control levels.

In the case of this clone: Its antigen is unknown.

They ran version v3.0 of the immunoSEQ assay at survey level. Measured with immunoSEQ multiplex PCR; TCRdb has only the in-frame clones, and not every one. The sample carries around 16,000 clones, about 80% recorded once. The V and J ends lost 0 bases and 3 bases, in that order; junction bases with no gene match: 7. The CDR3 loop spans 16 amino acids. CDR1 and CDR2 (germline): MGHRA, YSYEKL. The V and J genes are TRBV4-1 and TRBJ2-7; 8 bases align to TRBD1. Here the sequenced sample was unsorted PBMCs, taken just before starting antiretroviral therapy. The sequence was collected from a man in his forties with HIV. The CDR3 protein is CASSQDWNRGFYEQYF. CDR3 nucleotide sequence: TGCGCCAGCAGCCAAGATTGGAACAGGGGGTTCTACGAGCAGTACTTC.